This TCR beta chain was found in a study of cytomegalovirus exposure and HLA in healthy donors. Notes on the study in general: Using the classifier, cytomegalovirus status was reportedly diagnosed with high specificity and sensitivity. Associated with cytomegalovirus, according to the listing, were 150 to 200 TCR beta chains.

Repertoires were generated with immunoSEQ multiplex PCR, while TCRdb's copy carries only in-frame clones and drops some. The table includes over 150,000 clones, approximately 96% detected once. Points on this clone: Its antigen remains unidentified.

The V end lost 5 bases, the J end lost 7 bases, and 13 bases lay between the germline ends. The CDR3 spans 14 residues. CDR1 is SGHRS and CDR2 is YFSETQ in the germline V gene. The chain recombines TRBV5-1 with TRBJ1-6, with no clear D. This sequence was found in a woman aged 18-29 years in good health and CMV-seronegative. Sequenced sample: PBMCs. CDR3 in DNA: TGCGCCAGCAGAGATGGCGGTGGAAATTCACCCCTCCACTTT. This encodes CASRDGGGNSPLHF. Variable domain in full (rest from reference TRBV5-1 and TRBJ1-6): KAGVTQTPRYLIKTRGQQVTLSCSPISGHRSVSWYQQTPGQGLQFLFEYFSETQRNKGNFPGRFSGRQFSNSRSEMNVSTLELGDSALYLCASRDGGGNSPLHFGNGTRLTVT.